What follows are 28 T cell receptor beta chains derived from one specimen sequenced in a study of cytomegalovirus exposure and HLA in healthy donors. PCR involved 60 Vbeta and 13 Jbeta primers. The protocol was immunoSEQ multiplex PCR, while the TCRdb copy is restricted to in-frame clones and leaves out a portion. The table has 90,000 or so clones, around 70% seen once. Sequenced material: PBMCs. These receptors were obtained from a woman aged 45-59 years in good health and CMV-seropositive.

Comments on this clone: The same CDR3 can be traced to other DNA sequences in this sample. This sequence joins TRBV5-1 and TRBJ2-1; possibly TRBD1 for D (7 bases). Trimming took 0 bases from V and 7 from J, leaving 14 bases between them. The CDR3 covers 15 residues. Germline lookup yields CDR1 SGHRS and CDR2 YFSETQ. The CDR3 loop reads CASSLGQGAGNEQFF. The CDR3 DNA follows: TGCGCCAGCAGCTTGGGACAGGGAGCGGGTAATGAGCAGTTCTTC.

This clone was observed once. This CDR3 is CASSLEPSGRVTEQYF. For the CDR3, the DNA is TGTGCCAGCAGCTTAGAACCTAGCGGGAGGGTCACCGAGCAGTACTTC. V usage is TRBV7-6 and J usage is TRBJ2-7, with 12 bases lining up with TRBD2. This CDR3 has 16 residues. Looked up from germline, CDR1 is SGHVS and CDR2 is FNYEAQ. V was clipped by 1 base and J by 6 bases; unmatched bases: 7.

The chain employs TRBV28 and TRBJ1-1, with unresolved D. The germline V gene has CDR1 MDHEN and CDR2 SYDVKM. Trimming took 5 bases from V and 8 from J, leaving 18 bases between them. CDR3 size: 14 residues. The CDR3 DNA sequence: TGTGCCAGCAGTCGCGAGTGGCTAGGGAGGGAAGCTTTCTTT. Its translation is CASSREWLGREAFF.

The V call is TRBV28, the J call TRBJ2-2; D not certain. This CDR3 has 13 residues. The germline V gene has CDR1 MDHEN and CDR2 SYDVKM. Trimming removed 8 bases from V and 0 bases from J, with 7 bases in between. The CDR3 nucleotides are TGTGCCAGCCACGGAGCGAACACCGGGGAGCTGTTTTTT. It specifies CASHGANTGELFF. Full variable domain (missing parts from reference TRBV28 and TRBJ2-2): DVKVTQSSRYLVKRTGEKVFLECVQDMDHENMFWYRQDPGLGLRLIYFSYDVKMKEKGDIPEGYSVSREKKERFSLILESASTNQTSMYLCASHGANTGELFFGEGSRLTVL.

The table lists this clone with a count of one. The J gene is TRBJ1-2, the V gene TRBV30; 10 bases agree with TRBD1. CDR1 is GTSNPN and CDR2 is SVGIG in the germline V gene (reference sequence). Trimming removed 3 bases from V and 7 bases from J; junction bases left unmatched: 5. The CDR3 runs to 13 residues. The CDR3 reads CAWSGQGEFGYTF. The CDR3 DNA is TGTGCCTGGAGCGGACAGGGGGAGTTTGGCTACACCTTC.

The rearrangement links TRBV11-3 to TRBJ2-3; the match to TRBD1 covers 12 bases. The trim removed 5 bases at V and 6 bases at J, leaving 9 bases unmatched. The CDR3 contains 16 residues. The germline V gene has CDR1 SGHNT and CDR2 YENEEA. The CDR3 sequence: CASSDGDRGLSDTQYF. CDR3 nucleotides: TGTGCCAGCAGCGACGGGGACAGGGGGCTTTCGGATACGCAGTATTTT.

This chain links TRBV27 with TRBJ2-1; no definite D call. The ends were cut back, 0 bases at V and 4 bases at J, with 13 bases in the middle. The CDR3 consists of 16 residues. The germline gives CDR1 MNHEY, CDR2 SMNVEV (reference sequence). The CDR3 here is CASSLSMAGFYNEQFF. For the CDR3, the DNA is TGTGCCAGCAGTTTATCGATGGCAGGATTTTACAATGAGCAGTTCTTC.

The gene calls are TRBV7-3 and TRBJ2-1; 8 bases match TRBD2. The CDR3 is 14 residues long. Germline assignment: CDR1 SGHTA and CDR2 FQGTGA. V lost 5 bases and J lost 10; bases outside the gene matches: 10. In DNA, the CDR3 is TGTGCCAGCAGCCCGGGGGGGGGTTTCAGGGAGCAGTTCTTC. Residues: CASSPGGGFREQFF.

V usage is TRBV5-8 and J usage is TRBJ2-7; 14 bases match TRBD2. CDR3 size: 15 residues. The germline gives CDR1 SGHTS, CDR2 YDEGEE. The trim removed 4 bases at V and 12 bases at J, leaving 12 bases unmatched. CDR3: CASSPTGTSGRGVYF. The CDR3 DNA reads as TGTGCCAGCAGCCCTACCGGGACTAGCGGGAGAGGGGTGTACTTC.

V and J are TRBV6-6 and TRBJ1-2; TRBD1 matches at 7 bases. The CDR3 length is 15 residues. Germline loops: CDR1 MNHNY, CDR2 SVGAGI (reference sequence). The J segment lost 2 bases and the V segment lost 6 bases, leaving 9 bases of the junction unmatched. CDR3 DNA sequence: TGTGCCAGCAGCAACCGTTGGGACAGCAACTATGGCTACACCTTC. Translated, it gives CASSNRWDSNYGYTF.

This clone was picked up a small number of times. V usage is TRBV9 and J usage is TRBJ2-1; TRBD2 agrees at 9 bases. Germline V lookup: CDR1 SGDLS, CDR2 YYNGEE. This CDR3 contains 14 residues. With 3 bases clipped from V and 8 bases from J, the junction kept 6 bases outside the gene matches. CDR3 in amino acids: CASSGSGLAHEQFF. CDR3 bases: TGTGCCAGCAGCGGATCGGGACTAGCCCATGAGCAGTTCTTC.

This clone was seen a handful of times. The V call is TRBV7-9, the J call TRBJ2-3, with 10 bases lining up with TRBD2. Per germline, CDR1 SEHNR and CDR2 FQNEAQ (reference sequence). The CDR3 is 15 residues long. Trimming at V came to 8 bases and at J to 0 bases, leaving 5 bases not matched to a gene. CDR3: CASVKAGGSTDTQYF. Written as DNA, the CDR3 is TGTGCCAGCGTTAAAGCGGGAGGGAGCACAGATACGCAGTATTTT.

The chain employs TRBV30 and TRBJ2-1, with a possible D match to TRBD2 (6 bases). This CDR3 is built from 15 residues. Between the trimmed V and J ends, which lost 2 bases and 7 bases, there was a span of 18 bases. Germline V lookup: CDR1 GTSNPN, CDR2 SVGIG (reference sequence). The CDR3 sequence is CAWSQDGGIKNEQFF. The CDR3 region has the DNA TGTGCCTGGAGTCAAGACGGAGGGATAAAGAATGAGCAGTTCTTC.

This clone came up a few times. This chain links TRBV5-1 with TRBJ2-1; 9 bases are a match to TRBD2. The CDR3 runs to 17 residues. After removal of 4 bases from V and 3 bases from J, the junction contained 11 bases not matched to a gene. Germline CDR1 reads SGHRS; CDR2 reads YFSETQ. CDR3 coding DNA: TGCGCCAGCAGCATAGGGACTAGCCCGAGGATCTACAATGAGCAGTTCTTC. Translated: CASSIGTSPRIYNEQFF.

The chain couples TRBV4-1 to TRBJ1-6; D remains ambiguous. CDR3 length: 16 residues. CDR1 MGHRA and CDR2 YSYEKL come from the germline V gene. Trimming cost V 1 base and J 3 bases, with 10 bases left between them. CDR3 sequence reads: CASSQASAVYNSPLHF. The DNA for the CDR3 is TGCGCCAGCAGCCAAGCTTCCGCAGTCTATAATTCACCCCTCCACTTT.

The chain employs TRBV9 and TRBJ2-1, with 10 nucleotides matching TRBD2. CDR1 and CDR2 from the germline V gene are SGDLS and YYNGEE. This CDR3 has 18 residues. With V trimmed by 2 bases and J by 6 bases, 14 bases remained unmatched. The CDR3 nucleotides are TGTGCCAGCAGCGTTGATCTGTTAGGGACTAGCGTCCCCAATGAGCAGTTCTTC. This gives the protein CASSVDLLGTSVPNEQFF.

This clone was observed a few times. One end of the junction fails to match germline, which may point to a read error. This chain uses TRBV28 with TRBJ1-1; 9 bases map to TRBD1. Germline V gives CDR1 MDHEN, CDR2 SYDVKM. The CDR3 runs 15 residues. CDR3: CAGRKATGTGTEAFF. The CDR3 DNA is TGTGCCGGCAGAAAGGCGACCGGGACAGGGACTGAAGCTTTCTTT.

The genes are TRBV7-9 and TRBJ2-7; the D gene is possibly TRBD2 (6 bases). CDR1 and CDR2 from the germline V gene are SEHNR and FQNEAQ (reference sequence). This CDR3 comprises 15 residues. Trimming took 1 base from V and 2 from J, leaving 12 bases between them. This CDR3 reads CASSLVGGETYEQYF. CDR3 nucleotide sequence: TGTGCCAGCAGCTTAGTAGGCGGGGAGACCTACGAGCAGTACTTC.

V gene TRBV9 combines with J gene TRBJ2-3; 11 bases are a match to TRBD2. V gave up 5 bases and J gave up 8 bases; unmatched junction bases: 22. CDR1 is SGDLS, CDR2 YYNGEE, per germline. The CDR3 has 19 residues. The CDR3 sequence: CASSPISGTSGMGRSTQYF. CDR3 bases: TGTGCCAGCAGTCCCATTTCCGGGACTAGCGGAATGGGACGCAGTACGCAGTATTTT. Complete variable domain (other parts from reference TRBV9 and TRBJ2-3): DSGVTQTPKHLITATGQRVTLRCSPRSGDLSVYWYQQSLDQGLQFLIQYYNGEERAKGNILERFSAQQFPDLHSELNLSSLELGDSALYFCASSPISGTSGMGRSTQYFGPGTRLTVL.

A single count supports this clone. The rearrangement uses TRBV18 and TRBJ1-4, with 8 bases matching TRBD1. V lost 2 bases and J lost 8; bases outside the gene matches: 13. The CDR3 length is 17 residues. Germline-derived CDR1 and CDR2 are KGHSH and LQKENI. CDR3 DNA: TGTGCCAGCTCACCATTTTCTCAGGGGGCGCCCGGAGAAAAACTGTTTTTT. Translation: CASSPFSQGAPGEKLFF. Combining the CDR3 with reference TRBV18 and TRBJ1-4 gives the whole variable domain NAGVMQNPRHLVRRRGQEARLRCSPMKGHSHVYWYRQLPEEGLKFMVYLQKENIIDESGMPKERFSAEFPKEGPSILRIQQVVRGDSAAYFCASSPFSQGAPGEKLFFGSGTQLSVL.

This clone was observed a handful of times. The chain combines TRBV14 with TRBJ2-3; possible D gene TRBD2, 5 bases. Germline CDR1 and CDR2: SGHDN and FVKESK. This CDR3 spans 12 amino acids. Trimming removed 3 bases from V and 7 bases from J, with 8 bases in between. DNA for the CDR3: TGTGCCAGCAGCCAGGTCGGGAATACGCAGTATTTT. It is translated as CASSQVGNTQYF.

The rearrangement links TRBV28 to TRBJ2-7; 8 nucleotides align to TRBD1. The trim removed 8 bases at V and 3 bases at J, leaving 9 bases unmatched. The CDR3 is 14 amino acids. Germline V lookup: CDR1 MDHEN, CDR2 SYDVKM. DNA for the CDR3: TGTGCCAGCGGGGGACAGGTCCCGCGCTACGAGCAGTACTTC. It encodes CASGGQVPRYEQYF.

Here the CDR3 reads CASSAHGQGYGYTF. CDR3 nucleotides: TGTGCCAGCAGTGCCCACGGACAGGGCTATGGCTACACCTTC. V gene TRBV28 combines with J gene TRBJ1-2, with 8 positions matching TRBD1. V gave up 5 bases and J gave up 4 bases; unmatched junction bases: 6. The germline V gene encodes CDR1 MDHEN and CDR2 SYDVKM. The CDR3 length is 14 residues.

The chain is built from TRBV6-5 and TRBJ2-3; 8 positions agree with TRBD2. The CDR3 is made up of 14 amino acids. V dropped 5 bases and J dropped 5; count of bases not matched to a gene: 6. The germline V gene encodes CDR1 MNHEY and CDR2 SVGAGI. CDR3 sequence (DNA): TGTGCCAGCAGTGCGGGAGGAGGAGGAGATACGCAGTATTTT. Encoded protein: CASSAGGGGDTQYF.

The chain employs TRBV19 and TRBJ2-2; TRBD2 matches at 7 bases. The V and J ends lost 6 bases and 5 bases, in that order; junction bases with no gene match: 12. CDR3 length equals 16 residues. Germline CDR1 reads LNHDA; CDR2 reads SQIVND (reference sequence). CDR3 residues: CASSPQGGPGTGELFF. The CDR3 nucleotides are TGTGCCAGTAGCCCTCAGGGAGGGCCGGGGACCGGGGAGCTGTTTTTT.

This CDR3 reads CASSQDQTASYEQYF. The CDR3 DNA reads TGTGCCAGCAGCCAAGATCAAACTGCCTCCTACGAGCAGTACTTC. The J gene is TRBJ2-7, the V gene TRBV4-2; D gene uncertain. This CDR3 comprises 15 residues. Trimming stripped 0 bases from V and 0 bases from J, with 9 bases between. Per germline, CDR1 LGHNA and CDR2 YNFKEQ.

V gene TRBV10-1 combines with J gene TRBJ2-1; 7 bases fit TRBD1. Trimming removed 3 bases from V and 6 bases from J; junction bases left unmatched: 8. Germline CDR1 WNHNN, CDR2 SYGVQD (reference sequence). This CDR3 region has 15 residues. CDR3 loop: CASSDQEGARNEQFF. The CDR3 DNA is TGCGCCAGCAGTGACCAAGAGGGGGCGCGCAATGAGCAGTTCTTC.

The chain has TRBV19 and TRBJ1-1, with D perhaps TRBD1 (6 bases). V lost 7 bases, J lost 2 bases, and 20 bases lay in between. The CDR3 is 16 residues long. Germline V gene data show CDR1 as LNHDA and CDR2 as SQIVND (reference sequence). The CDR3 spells CASIVQAGAANTEAFF. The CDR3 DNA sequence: TGTGCCAGTATCGTCCAGGCAGGGGCGGCCAACACTGAAGCTTTCTTT. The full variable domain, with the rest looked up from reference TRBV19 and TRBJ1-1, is DGGITQSPKYLFRKEGQNVTLSCEQNLNHDAMYWYRQDPGQGLRLIYYSQIVNDFQKGDIAEGYSVSREKKESFPLTVTSAQKNPTAFYLCASIVQAGAANTEAFFGQGTRLTVV.